This T cell receptor (beta chain) was identified during a study of cytomegalovirus exposure and HLA in healthy donors (dated by TCRdb to 2017 to 2019). Describing the broader study: In an earlier analysis of under 750 of the donors, 250 to 300 Gb of sequence data and 90 million to 120 million unique TCR beta sequences from approximately 180 million T cells were reported. Donor age, sex, ethnicity and CMV serostatus were compiled together with the repertoire data. Because of strong linkage in the cohort, roughly five DR-DQ haplotypes were treated as single units for association and clustering. Among around 400 genotyped donors of the cohort, an average of around 240,000 unique TCR beta nucleotide sequences were sequenced per donor, 15% to 20% of them non-productive. In the later analysis, no new phenotypic data were used to find candidate immune exposures; instead, reliance was placed on TCR beta sequences and their occurrence across donors. Among the approximately 430 genotyped donors, around 81% belonged to the genetic ancestry cluster associated with self-reported Caucasian donors. Typing coverage varied by locus: about 620-630 donors for A, B, C, DRB1 and DQB1; approximately 560 for DQA1; nearly 610 for DPA1; 450 to 480 for DPB1. Both class I and class II loci were covered by HLA typing, at four-digit resolution. In an earlier analysis of around 540 of the donors, high-throughput TCR beta sequencing was used to judge whether each TCR beta V gene segment behaved as functional or pseudogenic. A later genetic analysis used genome-wide SNP genotypes for about 65% of the roughly 670 donors, treating that subset as a discovery cohort. The study used immunosequencing to profile the T cell repertoires of around 600 subjects and linked those repertoires to cytomegalovirus serostatus. Besides the first cohort of more than 650 subjects, a separate validation cohort made up of roughly 120 different subjects was used. The study combined high-throughput TCR immunosequencing, statistical association of individual TCRs with disease status, and machine learning to predict cytomegalovirus infection status. A later analysis re-analyzed previously published TCR beta repertoires from roughly 630 donors and added high-resolution HLA genotyping to study TCR occurrence patterns. Every repertoire in the discovery cohort had been generated on one and the same sequencing platform. An early release covering roughly 640 HLA-typed donors comprised around 300 gigabases of sequencing data and around 85 million unique TCR sequences. The study aimed to test whether signatures of past pathogen exposure could be identified by cataloging public T cell receptors.

The CDR3 has 14 amino acids, counting the end cysteine and phenylalanine. CDR3 DNA only is kept here, 42 bases in frame from base 1. The trim is 6 bases for V and 1 base for J, with a gap of 12 bases between the germline ends. CDR1 is given as MNHEY and CDR2 as SVGAGI, both from the germline V gene. The cohort comprised 550 to 700 healthy bone marrow donors. At the time of sampling, every cohort member was nominally healthy, though immune exposures that went unrecorded were likely present. The donor was CMV seronegative and belonged to the group of 350 or so seronegative cohort members. A peripheral blood sample was collected from each donor, and TCR beta sequencing was performed on peripheral blood mononuclear cells. The Qiagen DNeasy Blood Extraction Kit was used to extract genomic DNA from the blood cell samples. Library creation used the immunoSEQ multiplex PCR assay. A mixture of 60 forward primers for TCR Vbeta segments and 13 reverse primers for TCR Jbeta segments was used in the multiplex PCR. Amplification of the CDR3 region of rearranged TCR beta genes was performed with a multiplex PCR assay on genomic DNA. Amplified TCR beta libraries were sequenced as 87-base-pair reads on the Illumina HiSeq System. In the paper's pipeline: A later analysis counted approximately 76 million unique TCR beta chains across the 690 or so repertoires, and some 12 million of these chains were shared by at least two donors. To remove PCR and sequencing errors, raw reads were error-corrected and collapsed into unique sequences using a nearest-neighbor algorithm that merged closely related sequences. V, D and J gene segments were assigned by aligning CDR3 sequences to IMGT reference sequences. Each retained sequence needed at least a six-nucleotide match to both a V gene segment and a J gene segment. Rearrangements were called productive when the CDR3 lacked stop codons and stayed in frame with V and J; all others were non-productive. CDR3 was defined by IMGT convention, running from the second conserved V-encoded cysteine to the conserved J-encoded phenylalanine. In an earlier analysis of approximately 500 of the donors, sequences lacking an unambiguous match to a single V gene segment were excluded. An earlier analysis of over 450 of the donors classified V segments as functional when productive rearrangements were above 56.7% and as segregating when the standard deviation between donors was above 5%. A statistical classification framework was built for diagnosing cytomegalovirus status from the catalog of TCR beta chain sequences. A later analysis assigned V and J genes by comparing TCR nucleotide sequences with IMGT/GENE-DB human TR gene sequences. The TCRdist pipeline was used in a later analysis to assign CDR3 sequences and most-parsimonious VDJ recombination scenarios. A later analysis defined each TCR beta chain by its CDR3 amino acid sequence plus V-gene family, and excluded reads lacking a unique V-gene family. A later analysis removed roughly 590 highly shared, low-generation-probability nucleotide sequences to deal with suspected cross-contamination and a sequencing artifact. For each public chain, a later analysis derived a clonal expansion index from normalized ranks of inferred template counts within each repertoire. A later analysis computed generation probabilities with a VDJ recombination model fitted to out-of-frame rearrangements, and checked the results against IGoR. Hypergeometric tests were used in a later analysis to score TCR-TCR, TCR-HLA and TCR-CMV co-occurrence, with a repertoire-size bias correction applied to the TCR pairs. A later analysis estimated false discovery rates by permuting HLA or CMV assignments 20 times. In a later analysis, co-occurring TCRs were grouped using DBSCAN, with TCRdist sequence similarity added in when clustering inside HLA-allele-positive subsets. For co-occurrence clustering, repertoires with fewer than 30,000 or more than 120,000 public chains were excluded, along with about five repertoires with anomalous nucleotide sharing. Entries here come from immuneACCESS through TCRdb and include only in-frame sequences with V and J called. Some clones fail to appear in such tables; in the studies checked, an unresolved V gene covers under half of the shortfall, and the cause of the remainder is unknown. V, J and clone size are those of that table, while D and trimming were read from the DNA. A total of about 140,000 clones appear in this sample, more than 60% of them only once. Jointly, the top ten make up around 6% of the sample.

What the study reported, not specific to this receptor: In a later analysis, TCR association rates were found to vary across HLA loci, with the most associated TCRs seen for DRB1 alleles and the fewest for HLA-C alleles. Strong co-occurrence of HLA alleles, especially DR and DQ, made assigning TCR associations to individual alleles difficult. The classifier was reported to diagnose cytomegalovirus status with high specificity and sensitivity in both the original cohort and the validation cohort. Sequencing depth was assumed to be roughly uniform across donors in the presence/absence analyses, though that assumption may not hold. In the study, some 160 TCR beta chains were listed as associated with cytomegalovirus. Because counts were too low, about 18 rarely observed V segments, including chromosome 9 orphons, were left out of the earlier analysis of 587 of the donors. This cohort had only TCR beta chains sequenced, and the lack of alpha or paired-chain data limited which features could be detected. An earlier analysis of 587 of the donors showed that most TCR beta V segments appeared in productive rearrangements either about 90% or about 30% of the time, which broadly matched IMGT annotations. A later genetic analysis associated a missense DCLRE1C variant with V-gene and J-gene trimming of TCR beta chains, and an independent cohort replicated the association. Linkage disequilibrium might explain the correlated functional status among segregating V segments, but an unknown experimental factor could not be excluded. A further reported finding was that TCR beta sequences accurately predicted the HLA-A and HLA-B alleles for most subjects in the first cohort. Several of the top co-occurrence clusters appeared to be linked to parvovirus B19, influenza, CMV and Epstein-Barr virus, according to a later analysis. A cluster of highly shared sequence variants was judged likely to be a technical artifact of the sequencing pipeline. A later genetic analysis reported fewer N-insertions in productive TCRs among donors in an Asian-associated ancestry cluster than the 666-donor mean. A later analysis associated roughly 17,000 TCR beta sequences with specific HLA alleles at a false discovery rate of 0.05. Some IMGT-functional V segments, including TRBV6-2 and TRBV6-3, could not be told apart with the 87-base-pair reads, so those segments were excluded. Because HLA typing was missing for some donors at each locus, association tests included only the typed subset. The authors suggested that the approach could potentially be extended to other disease states and immunological phenotypes. A later analysis found that most CMV-associated TCR beta chains appeared HLA-restricted, with HLA associations seemingly driven largely by CMV exposure. In a later analysis, HLA-associated TCR beta chains were found to be more clonally expanded and to have lower generation probabilities than equally common non-associated chains. While some public TCRs were present in many individuals, most TCR sequences turned up only very rarely across donors. Three of the identified cytomegalovirus-associated TCR beta chains were confirmed in vitro to be specific for cytomegalovirus antigens. Immune exposure information for the cohort was limited to CMV serostatus.

On this clone itself: Its antigen is unknown. One base away there is no much larger clone; base qualities are not given.

This sequence uses TRBV6-5 and TRBJ1-1, with TRBD1 tentatively as D gene (5 bases match). This clonotype originated in a woman aged 55 to 70 in good health and CMV-seronegative. Sequencing was performed on PBMCs. The nucleotides read TGTGCCAGCAGCAAAAGGGGCTCGAACACTGAAGCTTTCTTT. This is translated as CASSKRGSNTEAFF.